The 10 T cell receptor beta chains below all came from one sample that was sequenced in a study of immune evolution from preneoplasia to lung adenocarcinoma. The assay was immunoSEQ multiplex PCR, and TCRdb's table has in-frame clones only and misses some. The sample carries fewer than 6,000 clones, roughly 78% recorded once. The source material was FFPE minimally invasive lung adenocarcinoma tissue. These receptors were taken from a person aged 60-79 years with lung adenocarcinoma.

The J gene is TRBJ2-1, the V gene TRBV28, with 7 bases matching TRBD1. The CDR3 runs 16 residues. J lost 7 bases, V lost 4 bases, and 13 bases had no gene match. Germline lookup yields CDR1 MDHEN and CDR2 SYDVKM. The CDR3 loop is CASSYPPGQRRNEQFF. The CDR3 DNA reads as TGTGCCAGCAGTTACCCTCCGGGACAGAGGAGGAATGAGCAGTTCTTC. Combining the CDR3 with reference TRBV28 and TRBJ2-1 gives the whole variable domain DVKVTQSSRYLVKRTGEKVFLECVQDMDHENMFWYRQDPGLGLRLIYFSYDVKMKEKGDIPEGYSVSREKKERFSLILESASTNQTSMYLCASSYPPGQRRNEQFFGPGTRLTVL.

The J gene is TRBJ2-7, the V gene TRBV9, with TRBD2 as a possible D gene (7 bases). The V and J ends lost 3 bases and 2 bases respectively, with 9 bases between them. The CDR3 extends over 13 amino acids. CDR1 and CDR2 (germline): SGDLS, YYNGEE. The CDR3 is CASSEGGPYEQYF. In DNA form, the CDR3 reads TGTGCCAGCAGCGAGGGGGGGCCCTACGAGCAGTACTTC.

The CDR3 protein is CASSLELAVGELFF. The CDR3 nucleotides are TGTGCCAGCAGCTTGGAGTTAGCGGTCGGGGAGCTGTTTTTT. The chain links TRBV5-4 to TRBJ2-2; D may be TRBD2 (6 bases). Germline V lookup: CDR1 SGHNT, CDR2 YYREEE (reference sequence). Trimming removed 0 bases at V and 7 bases at J, with 10 bases between. The length of the CDR3 is 14 residues.

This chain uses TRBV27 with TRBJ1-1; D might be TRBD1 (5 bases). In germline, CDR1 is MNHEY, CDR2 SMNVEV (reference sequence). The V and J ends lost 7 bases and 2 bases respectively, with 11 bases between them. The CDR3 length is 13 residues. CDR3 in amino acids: CASMAGPNTEAFF. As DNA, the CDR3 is TGTGCCAGCATGGCGGGACCAAACACTGAAGCTTTCTTT.

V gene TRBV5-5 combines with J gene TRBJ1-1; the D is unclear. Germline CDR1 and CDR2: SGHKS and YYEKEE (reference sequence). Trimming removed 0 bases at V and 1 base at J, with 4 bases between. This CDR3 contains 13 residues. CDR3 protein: CASSLGWNTEAFF. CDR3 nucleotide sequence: TGTGCCAGCAGCTTGGGGTGGAACACTGAAGCTTTCTTT. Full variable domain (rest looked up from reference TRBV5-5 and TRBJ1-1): DAGVTQSPTHLIKTRGQQVTLRCSPISGHKSVSWYQQVLGQGPQFIFQYYEKEERGRGNFPDRFSARQFPNYSSELNVNALLLGDSALYLCASSLGWNTEAFFGQGTRLTVV.

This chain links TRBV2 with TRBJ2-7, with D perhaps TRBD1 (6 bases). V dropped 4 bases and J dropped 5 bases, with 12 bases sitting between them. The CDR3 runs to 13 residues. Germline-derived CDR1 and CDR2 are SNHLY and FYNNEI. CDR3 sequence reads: CASSARGFNEQYF. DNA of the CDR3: TGTGCCAGCAGTGCCAGGGGATTCAACGAGCAGTACTTC.

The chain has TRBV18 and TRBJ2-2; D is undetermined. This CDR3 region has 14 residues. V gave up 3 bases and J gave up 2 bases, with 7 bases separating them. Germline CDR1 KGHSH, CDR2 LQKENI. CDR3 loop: CASSPWRNTGELFF. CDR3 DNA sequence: TGTGCCAGCTCACCCTGGAGAAACACCGGGGAGCTGTTTTTT.

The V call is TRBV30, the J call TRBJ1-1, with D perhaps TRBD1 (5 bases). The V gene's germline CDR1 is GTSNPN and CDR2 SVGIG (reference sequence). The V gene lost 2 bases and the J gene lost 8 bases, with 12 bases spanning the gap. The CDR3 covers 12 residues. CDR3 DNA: TGTGCCTGGAGTCGGGGCTCGATAGAAGCTTTCTTT. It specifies CAWSRGSIEAFF.

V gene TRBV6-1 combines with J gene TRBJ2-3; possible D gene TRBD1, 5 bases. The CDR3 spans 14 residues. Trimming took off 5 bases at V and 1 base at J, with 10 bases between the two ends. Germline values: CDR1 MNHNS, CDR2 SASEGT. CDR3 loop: CASSRQTGTDTQYF. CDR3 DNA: TGTGCCAGCAGTCGACAGACGGGCACAGATACGCAGTATTTT.

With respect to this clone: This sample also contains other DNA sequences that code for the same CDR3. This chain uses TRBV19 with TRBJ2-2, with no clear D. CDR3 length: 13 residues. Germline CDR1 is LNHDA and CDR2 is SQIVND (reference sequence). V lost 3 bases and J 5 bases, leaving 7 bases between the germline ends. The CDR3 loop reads CASSIDLTGELFF. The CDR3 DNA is TGTGCCAGTAGTATCGATTTGACCGGGGAGCTGTTTTTT.